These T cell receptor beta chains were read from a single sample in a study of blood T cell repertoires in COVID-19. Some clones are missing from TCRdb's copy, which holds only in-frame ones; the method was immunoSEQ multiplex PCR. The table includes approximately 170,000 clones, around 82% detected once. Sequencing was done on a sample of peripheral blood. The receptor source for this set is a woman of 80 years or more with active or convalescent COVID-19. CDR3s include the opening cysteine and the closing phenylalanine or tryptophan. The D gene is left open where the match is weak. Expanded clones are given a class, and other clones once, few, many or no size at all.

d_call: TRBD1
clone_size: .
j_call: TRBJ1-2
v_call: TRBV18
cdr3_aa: CASSPNQQGAVGYTF
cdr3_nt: TGTGCCAGCTCTCCGAATCAACAGGGGGCGGTTGGCTACACCTTC

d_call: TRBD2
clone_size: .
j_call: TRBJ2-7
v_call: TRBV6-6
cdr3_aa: CASSPPLAGVDEQYF
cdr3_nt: TGTGCCAGCAGCCCCCCCCTAGCGGGAGTTGACGAGCAGTACTTC

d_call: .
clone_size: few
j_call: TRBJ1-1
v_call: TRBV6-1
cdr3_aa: CASSEGGALNTEAFF
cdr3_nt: TGTGCCAGCAGTGAGGGGGGGGCTCTGAACACTGAAGCTTTCTTT

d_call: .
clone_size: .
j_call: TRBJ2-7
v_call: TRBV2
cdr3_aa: CASSIKDFTYEQYF
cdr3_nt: TGTGCCAGCAGTATAAAGGACTTCACCTACGAGCAGTACTTC

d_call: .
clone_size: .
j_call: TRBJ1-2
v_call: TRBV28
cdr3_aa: CASSLGGYGYTF
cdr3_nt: TGTGCCAGCAGTCTGGGGGGGTATGGCTACACCTTC

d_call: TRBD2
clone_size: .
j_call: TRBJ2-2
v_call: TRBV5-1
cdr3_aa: CASSRTRTSGTYVANTGELFF
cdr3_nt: TGCGCCAGCAGTCGTACGAGGACTAGCGGGACCTACGTGGCGAACACCGGGGAGCTGTTTTTT

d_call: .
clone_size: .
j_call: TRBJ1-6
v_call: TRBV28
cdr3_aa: CASSSAGSSPLHF
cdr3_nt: TGTGCCAGCAGCTCAGCAGGGTCTTCACCCCTCCACTTT

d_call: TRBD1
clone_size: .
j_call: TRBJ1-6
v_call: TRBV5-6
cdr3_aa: CASSTGQGNSPLHF
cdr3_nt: TGTGCCAGCAGCACCGGACAGGGAAACTCACCCCTCCACTTT

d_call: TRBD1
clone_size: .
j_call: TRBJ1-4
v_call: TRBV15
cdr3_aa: CATSRDTGGIEKLFF
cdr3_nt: TGTGCCACCAGCAGAGATACAGGGGGTATAGAAAAACTGTTTTTT

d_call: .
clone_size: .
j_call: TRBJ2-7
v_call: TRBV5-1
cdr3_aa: CASSAGLPGSYEQYF
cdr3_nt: TGCGCCAGCAGCGCGGGACTCCCGGGCTCCTACGAGCAGTACTTC

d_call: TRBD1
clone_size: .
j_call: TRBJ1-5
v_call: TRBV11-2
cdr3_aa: CASSLDYVGTGANLRGQHF
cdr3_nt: TGTGCCAGCAGCTTAGATTACGTTGGGACAGGGGCGAATCTCCGGGGGCAGCATTTT

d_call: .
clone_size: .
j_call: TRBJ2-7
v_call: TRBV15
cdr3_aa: CATSRDPGGTTYEQYF
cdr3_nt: TGTGCCACCAGCAGAGATCCCGGCGGAACCACCTACGAGCAGTACTTC

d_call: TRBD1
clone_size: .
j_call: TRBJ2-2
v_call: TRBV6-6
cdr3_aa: CASSRDRGNTGELFF
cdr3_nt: TGTGCCAGCAGCCGCGACAGGGGGAACACCGGGGAGCTGTTTTTT

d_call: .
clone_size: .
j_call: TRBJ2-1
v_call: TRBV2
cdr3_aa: CASSLDSGSNEQFF
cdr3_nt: TGTGCCAGCAGCCTGGACAGTGGTTCCAATGAGCAGTTCTTC

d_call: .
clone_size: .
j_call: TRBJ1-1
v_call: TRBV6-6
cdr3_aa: CASSYPTGHTEAFF
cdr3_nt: TGTGCCAGCAGTTACCCGACAGGCCACACTGAAGCTTTCTTT

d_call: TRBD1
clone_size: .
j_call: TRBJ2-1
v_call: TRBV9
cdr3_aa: CASSDGQGYYNEQFF
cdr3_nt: TGTGCCAGCAGCGACGGACAGGGGTACTACAATGAGCAGTTCTTC

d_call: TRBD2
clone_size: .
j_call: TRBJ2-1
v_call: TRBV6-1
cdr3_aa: CASSEASSGSYEQFF
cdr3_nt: TGTGCCAGCAGTGAAGCGTCTAGCGGGAGTTATGAGCAGTTCTTC

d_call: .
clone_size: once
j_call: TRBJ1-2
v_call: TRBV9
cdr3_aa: CASSVGGSFGEGLYGYTF
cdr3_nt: TGTGCCAGCAGCGTAGGAGGCTCGTTTGGGGAGGGTCTATATGGCTACACCTTC

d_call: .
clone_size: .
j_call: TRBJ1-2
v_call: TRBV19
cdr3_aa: CATDEGLGVGYTF
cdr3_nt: TGTGCCACCGATGAAGGGCTCGGGGTAGGCTACACCTTC

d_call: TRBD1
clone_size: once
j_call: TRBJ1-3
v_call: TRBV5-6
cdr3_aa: CASSPDRGSGNTIYF
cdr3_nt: TGTGCCAGCAGCCCGGACAGGGGGTCCGGAAACACCATATATTTT

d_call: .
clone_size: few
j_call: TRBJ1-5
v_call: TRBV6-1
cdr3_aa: CASSENKNQPQHF
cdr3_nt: TGTGCCAGCAGTGAAAATAAAAATCAGCCCCAGCATTTT

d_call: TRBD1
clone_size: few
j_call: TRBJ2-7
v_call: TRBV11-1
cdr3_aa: CASSKDRVNEQYF
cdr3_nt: TGTGCCAGCAGCAAGGACAGGGTCAACGAGCAGTACTTC

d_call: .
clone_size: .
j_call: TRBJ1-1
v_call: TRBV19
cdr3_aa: CASYPGVGRTEAFF
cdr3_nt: TGTGCCAGTTATCCCGGGGTAGGAAGGACTGAAGCTTTCTTT

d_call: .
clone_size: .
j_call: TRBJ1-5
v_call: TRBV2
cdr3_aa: CASSGRGHGSNQPQHF
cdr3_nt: TGTGCCAGCAGTGGGCGGGGGCATGGGAGCAATCAGCCCCAGCATTTT